This TCR beta chain was documented in a study of cytomegalovirus exposure and HLA in healthy donors. Study-level findings and limits: Later on, an analysis tied around 17,000 TCR beta sequences to HLA alleles at 0.05 false discovery rate.

Primers for the PCR totalled 60 Vbeta and 13 Jbeta. Sequencing was performed with immunoSEQ multiplex PCR; in TCRdb, only in-frame clones are kept and a portion is missing. The sample holds about 160,000 clones, around nine tenths seen once. Comment on this clone: Its specificity is not known.

Sequenced sample: PBMCs. This receptor was identified in a woman aged 25 to 39 in good health and CMV-seronegative.

The CDR3 region is CASSLGGPTRVDTQYF. Here the CDR3 DNA reads TGTGCCAGCAGCTTAGGCGGGCCCACGCGGGTAGATACGCAGTATTTT. This chain links TRBV7-6 with TRBJ2-3; weak D call: TRBD2 (5 bases). The V gene's germline CDR1 is SGHVS and CDR2 FNYEAQ. V was pared by 1 base and J by 5 bases, with 16 bases between. The CDR3 is 16 amino acids.